The subject of this entry is one T cell receptor beta chain. Its antigen is as yet unknown. Germline and junction disagree at one end, which may indicate a read error. CDR1 and CDR2 (germline): SGHAT, FQNNGV. The CDR3 consists of 16 residues. The record originates from a study of tumor and adjacent non-tumor tissue in lung cancer. Study context: Samples averaged roughly 4.4 million productive TCRbeta reads each. Study-wide results and limits: Significantly higher TCR diversity was found in tumor than normal lung. Tumor repertoires had a smaller top 100 clone share than normal lung.

The library came from three nested PCR rounds adapted from ARM-PCR protocols. TCRdb independently ran MiXCR on the multiplex PCR reads; one entry per CDR3 protein. The table has under 150,000 distinct CDR3 sequences, around 66% seen once. No cell sorting was done before RNA was extracted from the tissue. Between August and November 2014, newly diagnosed, chemotherapy-naive lung cancer patients underwent thoracic surgery in China. V is TRBV11-2 and J is TRBJ2-5; D remains unclear. The receptor was derived from a man aged 60-69 years with small cell lung cancer. Sequenced material: lung tumor tissue. CDR3 sequence: CASSVEAYGPGRTYYF. CDR3 nucleotides: TGTGCCAGCAGCGTAGAGGCTTACGGGCCCGGAAGGACCTATTACTTC.